The 8 T cell receptor beta chains presented below share a single source sample, sequenced in a study of blood T cells in healthy people across ages. The authors ran a second PCR of about 7 to 12 cycles using a sample-barcoded 5' primer and a J-beta primer mix. MiXCR, run by TCRdb on the 5' RACE reads, gives a single entry per CDR3 protein. The repertoire holds 1.5 million to 2 million distinct CDR3 sequences, about 49% seen once, with 2% to 2.5% in the top ten. Sequencing input: blood. The receptors here all came from a woman in her thirties or forties in good health.

The chain uses TRBV6-5 and TRBJ2-3, with D perhaps TRBD2 (6 bases). Germline V lookup: CDR1 MNHEY, CDR2 SVGAGI. V shed 0 bases and J shed 4 bases, with 14 bases lying between them. This CDR3 comprises 16 residues. The DNA for the CDR3 is TGTGCCAGCAGTTACTCGACTAGTGTGACCGCAGATACGCAGTATTTT. It translates to CASSYSTSVTADTQYF.

This clonotype was counted a few times. The chain uses TRBV7-3 and TRBJ1-1; the D is unclear. V was pared by 4 bases and J by 0 bases, with 6 bases between. From germline, CDR1 is SGHTA and CDR2 FQGTGA. The CDR3 spans 13 residues. CDR3 bases: TGTGCCAGCAGCTCGACACTGAACACTGAAGCTTTCTTT. This sequence encodes CASSSTLNTEAFF.

The DNA of the CDR3 is TGTGCCAGCAGTTACTACAAGGGAGCGACCCAGTACTTC. This encodes CASSYYKGATQYF. The genes are TRBV6-2 or TRBV6-3 and TRBJ2-5; possible D gene TRBD2, 5 bases. This CDR3 spans 13 amino acids. CDR1 is MNHEY and CDR2 is SVGEGT in the germline V gene. The V end lost 1 base, the J end lost 7 bases, and 10 bases lay between the germline ends.

The chain joins TRBV6-5 to TRBJ2-4; D is ambiguous. CDR1 is MNHEY, CDR2 SVGAGI, per germline. V lost 4 bases and J lost 5, with 18 bases in between. The CDR3 extends over 16 amino acids. CDR3 amino acids: CASSFYRSGPQNIQYF. Written as DNA, the CDR3 is TGTGCCAGCAGTTTTTACAGATCCGGGCCACAAAACATTCAGTACTTC.

Written as DNA, the CDR3 is TGTGCCAGCAGCCACTACAGGGTAGGAACTGAAGCTTTCTTT. The encoded protein is CASSHYRVGTEAFF. The chain carries TRBV14 and TRBJ1-1, with a possible D match to TRBD1 (6 bases). Between the trimmed V and J ends, which lost 3 bases and 5 bases, there was a span of 13 bases. Looked up from germline, CDR1 is SGHDN and CDR2 is FVKESK. The CDR3 consists of 14 residues.

The rearrangement links TRBV5-6 to TRBJ1-1; D is perhaps TRBD1 (6 bases). This CDR3 region has 14 residues. The V end lost 4 bases, the J end lost 1 base, and 11 bases lay between the germline ends. Germline CDR1 reads SGHDT; CDR2 reads YYEEEE. CDR3 sequence (DNA): TGTGCCAGCAGCCAACCGACAGGGAACACTGAAGCTTTCTTT. Its protein product is CASSQPTGNTEAFF.

The genes are TRBV7-2 and TRBJ1-1, with D uncertain. There are 13 residues in the CDR3. The germline CDR1 and CDR2 sequences are SGHTA and FQGNSA. The V gene lost 5 bases and the J gene lost 4 bases, with 11 bases spanning the gap. The CDR3 spells CASSVLLFTEAFF. The DNA of the CDR3 is TGTGCCAGCAGCGTCTTGTTGTTCACTGAAGCTTTCTTT.

This clonotype was recorded a few times. This chain uses TRBV4-1 with TRBJ2-4, with TRBD1 as a possible D gene (6 bases). The CDR3 runs 14 residues. With 4 bases removed from V and 6 bases from J, the gap between germline ends came to 13 bases. Germline lookup yields CDR1 MGHRA and CDR2 YSYEKL. CDR3: CASSLGHRANIQYF. The CDR3 DNA is TGCGCCAGCAGCCTGGGACACAGGGCAAACATTCAGTACTTC.